The T cell receptor beta chain described here comes from a study of CD4 T cells in relation to SARS-CoV-2 and coronaviruses. Turning to the study itself: PBMCs were cultured with antigen for nine to ten days before TCR beta sequencing. The negative reference was HIV-1 Nef peptide pool or peptide-free culture.

CD4+ T cells from unexposed donors were obtained before the COVID-19 pandemic (2011-2018). CD4+ T cells were isolated from the cells after 10 days of culture. Cultures held two million PBMCs per well with 8.5 to 10 IU/ml IL-2. TCRdb keeps only in-frame clones here, not all; method: immunoSEQ multiplex PCR. This sample has about 21,000 clones, with roughly 81% found just once. Regarding this clone: Its antigen is undetermined.

Sequencing was carried out using CD4+ T cells from PBMCs, cultured in vitro. The TCR originated in a human donor in good health.

In nucleotides, the CDR3 is TGCGCCAGCAGCCAAGATGGGGTGGGAATCCAAGAGACCCAGTACTTC. Translation gives CASSQDGVGIQETQYF. The V and J genes are TRBV4-3 and TRBJ2-5, with unresolved D. The germline CDR1 and CDR2 sequences are LGHNA and YSLEER. The V and J ends lost 0 bases and 1 base respectively, with 12 bases between them. The length of the CDR3 is 16 residues.